This TCR beta chain was identified during a study of follicular helper T cells after annual influenza vaccination. Time point described: 2015-2016 season, pre-vaccination. This table comes from immunoSEQ multiplex PCR, and its TCRdb copy is limited to in-frame clones, with some not included. The data hold thousands of clones, with 80% to 85% observed a single time. Sequences were derived from CXCR5+ CD38- circulating T follicular helper cells from blood, sampled on the day of influenza vaccination. Subset given: circulating Tfh, non-naive CD4+CXCR5+PD-1+ (ICOS+CD38+ or ICOS-CD38-). The clonotype was recovered from an adult who received the influenza vaccine.

Here the CDR3 reads CASSEGSGIHEQYF. CDR3 nucleotide sequence: TGTGCCAGCAGTGAAGGTAGCGGGATTCACGAGCAGTACTTC. The V call is TRBV6-1, the J call TRBJ2-7; TRBD2 matches 8 bases. The CDR3 is 14 amino acids. Trimming cost V 1 base and J 5 bases; bases outside gene matches: 4. Germline CDR1 MNHNS, CDR2 SASEGT.